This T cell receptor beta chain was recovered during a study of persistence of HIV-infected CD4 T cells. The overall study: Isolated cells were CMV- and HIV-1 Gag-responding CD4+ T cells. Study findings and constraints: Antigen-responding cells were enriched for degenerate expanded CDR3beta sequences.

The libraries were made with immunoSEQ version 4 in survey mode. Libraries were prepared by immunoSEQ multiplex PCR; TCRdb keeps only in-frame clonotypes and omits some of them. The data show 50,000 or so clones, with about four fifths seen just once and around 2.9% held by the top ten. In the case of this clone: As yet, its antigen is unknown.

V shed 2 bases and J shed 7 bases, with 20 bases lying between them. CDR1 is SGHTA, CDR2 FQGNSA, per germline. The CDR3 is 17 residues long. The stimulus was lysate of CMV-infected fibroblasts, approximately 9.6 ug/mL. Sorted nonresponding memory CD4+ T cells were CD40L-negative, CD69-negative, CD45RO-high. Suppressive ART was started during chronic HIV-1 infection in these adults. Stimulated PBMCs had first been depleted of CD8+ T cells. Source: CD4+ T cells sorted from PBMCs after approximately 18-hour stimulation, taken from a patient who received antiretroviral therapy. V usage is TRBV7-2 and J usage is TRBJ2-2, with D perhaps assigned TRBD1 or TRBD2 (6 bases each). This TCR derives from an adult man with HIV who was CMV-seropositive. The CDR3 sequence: CASSLLVGGVKFGELFF. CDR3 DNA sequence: TGTGCCAGCAGCTTACTCGTGGGGGGCGTTAAATTCGGGGAGCTGTTTTTT.